Following are 22 T cell receptor beta chains from one sample sequenced in a study of blood T cell repertoires in COVID-19. Data came from immunoSEQ multiplex PCR; TCRdb stores just in-frame clones and leaves some out. The table has about 380,000 clones, around nine tenths seen once. The sequencing input was PBMCs or T cells enriched from blood (not recorded which). The source is a woman younger than 30 who had recovered from COVID-19.

The CDR3 DNA sequence: TGCGCCAGCAGCTTGGTTGCAGGGGGCACCTATGGCTACACCTTC. Translated, it gives CASSLVAGGTYGYTF. The chain couples TRBV5-1 to TRBJ1-2, with 8 bases matching TRBD1. Trimming at V came to 0 bases and at J to 4 bases, leaving 5 bases not matched to a gene. This CDR3 contains 15 residues. Germline CDR1 reads SGHRS; CDR2 reads YFSETQ.

The table lists this clone with a count of one. In DNA form, the CDR3 reads TGCGCCAGCAGCTTGGAGGGGTCAGGAAATCAGCCCCAGCATTTT. It yields the protein CASSLEGSGNQPQHF. This chain links TRBV5-1 with TRBJ1-5, with D perhaps TRBD1 (5 bases). The CDR3 contains 15 residues. The V gene's germline CDR1 is SGHRS and CDR2 YFSETQ. Trimming removed 0 bases from V and 4 bases from J, with 11 bases in between.

The J gene is TRBJ1-6, the V gene TRBV6-5; D is possibly TRBD1 (5 bases). Germline CDR1 MNHEY, CDR2 SVGAGI. The CDR3 has 15 amino acids. V shed 2 bases and J shed 5 bases, with 10 bases lying between them. CDR3 nucleotides: TGTGCCAGCAGTTACACAGGTGGAAATAATTCACCCCTCCACTTT. Its translation: CASSYTGGNNSPLHF.

The chain combines TRBV7-9 with TRBJ2-1, with 7 positions matching TRBD1. CDR3 length equals 13 residues. V lost 1 base to trimming and J lost 10 bases; unmatched junction nucleotides: 4. Germline CDR1 and CDR2: SEHNR and FQNEAQ (reference sequence). The CDR3 region has the DNA TGTGCCAGCAGCTTAGGACGACAGGGCGAGCAGTTCTTC. Its protein product is CASSLGRQGEQFF.

The gene calls are TRBV18 and TRBJ1-3, with D perhaps matching TRBD1 (6 bases). The CDR3 runs to 16 residues. The V end lost 6 bases, the J end lost 3 bases, and 18 bases lay between the germline ends. The germline gives CDR1 KGHSH, CDR2 LQKENI. CDR3 DNA sequence: TGTGCCAGCTCCCAGGCCCGGGGGGCGTTTGGAAACACCATATATTTT. Translated, it gives CASSQARGAFGNTIYF.

The rearrangement joins TRBV11-2 to TRBJ2-3; D is unclear. The CDR3 contains 12 residues. The germline V and J ends were trimmed by 5 bases and 2 bases, with 5 bases remaining between them. CDR1 is SGHAT, CDR2 FQNNGV, per germline. As DNA, the CDR3 is TGTGCCAGCAGCCGAGACACAGATACGCAGTATTTT. Its protein is CASSRDTDTQYF. Looking up the rest from reference TRBV11-2 and TRBJ2-3 gives the full variable domain: EAGVAQSPRYKIIEKRQSVAFWCNPISGHATLYWYQQILGQGPKLLIQFQNNGVVDDSQLPKDRFSAERLKGVDSTLKIQPAKLEDSAVYLCASSRDTDTQYFGPGTRLTVL.

The chain uses TRBV12-3 or TRBV12-4 and TRBJ1-2; TRBD1 matches at 8 bases. The CDR3 has 12 residues. The trim removed 5 bases at V and 5 bases at J, leaving 1 base unmatched. The CDR3 sequence is CASSDRGYGYTF. The CDR3 DNA sequence: TGTGCCAGCAGTGACAGGGGATATGGCTACACCTTC.

V gene TRBV30 combines with J gene TRBJ2-7; 8 bases are a match to TRBD1. This CDR3 is 11 amino acids long. The germline V gene has CDR1 GTSNPN and CDR2 SVGIG (reference sequence). Unmatched junction bases numbered 5, after V lost 4 bases and J lost 9 bases. The CDR3 DNA sequence: TGTGCCTGGACCCAACAGGGGGGGCAGTACTTC. This translates into CAWTQQGGQYF. The complete variable domain, with remaining parts taken from reference TRBV30 and TRBJ2-7, reads SQTIHQWPATLVQPVGSPLSLECTVEGTSNPNLYWYRQAAGRGLQLLFYSVGIGQISSEVPQNLSASRPQDRQFILSSKKLLLSDSGFYLCAWTQQGGQYFGPGTRLTVT.

In its sample, this clone was seen once. The CDR3 DNA follows: TGTGCCAGCAGTTACACCAGCGGGGGATGGGAGACCCAGTACTTC. Translating gives CASSYTSGGWETQYF. The chain employs TRBV6-5 and TRBJ2-5; the match to TRBD2 covers 8 bases. The CDR3 runs to 15 residues. Germline lookup yields CDR1 MNHEY and CDR2 SVGAGI. V was clipped by 2 bases and J by 5 bases; unmatched bases: 7.

This chain uses TRBV10-3 with TRBJ2-1, with TRBD2 matching 12 bases. V was pared by 3 bases and J by 4 bases, with 4 bases of the junction left unmatched. CDR3 length equals 16 residues. Germline V gene data show CDR1 as ENHRY and CDR2 as SYGVKD. The CDR3 spells CAISEGLAGQYNEQFF. In DNA, the CDR3 is TGTGCCATCAGTGAAGGACTAGCGGGACAATACAATGAGCAGTTCTTC.

This chain connects TRBV7-6 to TRBJ2-1, with D possibly being TRBD2 (6 bases). The V end lost 2 bases, the J end lost 1 base, and 9 bases lay between the germline ends. Looked up from germline, CDR1 is SGHVS and CDR2 is FNYEAQ. The CDR3 has 15 amino acids. In DNA, the CDR3 is TGTGCCAGCAGCTTACCGGCGGGATCCTACAATGAGCAGTTCTTC. Protein sequence: CASSLPAGSYNEQFF.

V is TRBV30 and J is TRBJ2-3, with D possibly being TRBD2 (7 bases). Deletions cut 0 bases from V and 6 bases from J, with 16 bases between. Germline-derived CDR1 and CDR2 are GTSNPN and SVGIG (reference sequence). This CDR3 has 15 amino acids. The CDR3 nucleotides read TGTGCCTGGAGTGTACGGGCGGGGGCGTTGGATACGCAGTATTTT. Translating it yields CAWSVRAGALDTQYF.

The chain carries TRBV15 and TRBJ2-7; a possible D gene is TRBD2 (6 bases). This CDR3 has 15 residues. With 3 bases removed from V and 9 bases from J, the gap between germline ends came to 21 bases. Looked up from germline, CDR1 is LNHNV and CDR2 is YYDKDF (reference sequence). The CDR3 loop is CATSSQGREMGWQYF. CDR3 coding DNA: TGTGCCACCAGCAGCCAGGGACGGGAGATGGGGTGGCAGTACTTC.

The V gene is TRBV19, the J gene TRBJ1-6; the D gene is possibly TRBD1 (6 bases). This CDR3 comprises 16 residues. The V end was cut by 6 bases, the J end by 5 bases, with 17 bases between. Germline V gives CDR1 LNHDA, CDR2 SQIVND (reference sequence). CDR3 sequence: CASRDHRVANNSPLHF. The CDR3 nucleotides read TGTGCCAGTAGGGATCACAGGGTGGCCAATAATTCACCCCTCCACTTT.

This clone has just one count. The chain links TRBV15 to TRBJ1-2, with a weak D call TRBD1 (5 bases). Germline CDR1 LNHNV, CDR2 YYDKDF (reference sequence). Trimming pared 8 bases from V and 5 bases from J, leaving 12 bases between. The CDR3 loop spans 12 amino acids. The CDR3 is CATEAGLYGYTF. The CDR3 nucleotides are TGTGCCACCGAGGCGGGGCTATATGGCTACACCTTC.

V usage is TRBV27 and J usage is TRBJ1-2; 7 bases match TRBD1. The V segment lost 3 bases and the J segment 11 bases; nucleotides outside the gene matches: 12. The CDR3 covers 14 residues. Germline V gene data show CDR1 as MNHEY and CDR2 as SMNVEV (reference sequence). The CDR3 here is CASSFYPLQGWYTF. Written as DNA, the CDR3 is TGTGCCAGCAGTTTCTACCCCCTACAGGGGTGGTACACCTTC.

The rearrangement links TRBV24-1 to TRBJ2-5; D is unclear. CDR1 KGHDR and CDR2 SFDVKD come from the germline V gene. The CDR3 spans 13 residues. The ends were cut back, 1 base at V and 3 bases at J, with 5 bases in the middle. This chain's CDR3 is CATSDFTEETQYF. The CDR3 DNA follows: TGTGCCACCAGTGATTTTACAGAAGAGACCCAGTACTTC.

The chain carries TRBV11-2 and TRBJ1-1; unclear D gene. The CDR3 loop spans 12 amino acids. Germline CDR1 is SGHAT and CDR2 is FQNNGV. Trimming removed 1 base from V and 6 bases from J, with 6 bases in between. The chain's CDR3 is CASSLVVSEAFF. In nucleotides, the CDR3 is TGTGCCAGCAGCTTAGTAGTCTCTGAAGCTTTCTTT. Variable domain in full (rest from reference TRBV11-2 and TRBJ1-1): EAGVAQSPRYKIIEKRQSVAFWCNPISGHATLYWYQQILGQGPKLLIQFQNNGVVDDSQLPKDRFSAERLKGVDSTLKIQPAKLEDSAVYLCASSLVVSEAFFGQGTRLTVV.

The chain employs TRBV30 and TRBJ1-5, with 9 nucleotides matching TRBD1. Germline V gene lookup returns CDR1 GTSNPN and CDR2 SVGIG (reference sequence). The CDR3 consists of 14 residues. The junction had 5 bases not matched to a gene; V was cut back by 4 bases and J by 4 bases. This CDR3 reads CAWTPGQGNQPQHF. CDR3 sequence (DNA): TGTGCCTGGACCCCGGGACAGGGTAATCAGCCCCAGCATTTT.

The V call is TRBV11-2, the J call TRBJ2-3; 9 nucleotides line up with TRBD2. From germline, CDR1 is SGHAT and CDR2 FQNNGV. The trim removed 0 bases at V and 2 bases at J, leaving 9 bases unmatched. This CDR3 has 18 amino acids. The CDR3 DNA sequence: TGTGCCAGCAGCTTAGATAAGTTCAGCGGGGGGTACACAGATACGCAGTATTTT. This sequence encodes CASSLDKFSGGYTDTQYF. The full variable domain, with the rest looked up from reference TRBV11-2 and TRBJ2-3, is EAGVAQSPRYKIIEKRQSVAFWCNPISGHATLYWYQQILGQGPKLLIQFQNNGVVDDSQLPKDRFSAERLKGVDSTLKIQPAKLEDSAVYLCASSLDKFSGGYTDTQYFGPGTRLTVL.

The V call is TRBV18, the J call TRBJ1-1; D is undetermined. Trimming removed 6 bases at V and 4 bases at J, with 18 bases between. Germline-derived CDR1 and CDR2 are KGHSH and LQKENI. This CDR3 contains 15 residues. This CDR3 is CASSAAAPGGTEAFF. DNA for the CDR3: TGTGCCAGCTCCGCAGCGGCTCCGGGAGGCACTGAAGCTTTCTTT.

The chain is built from TRBV24-1 and TRBJ2-1; D perhaps matches TRBD1 (5 bases). CDR1 is KGHDR, CDR2 SFDVKD, per germline. V was clipped by 5 bases and J by 5 bases, with 12 bases between them. There are 14 residues in the CDR3. The CDR3 DNA reads TGTGCCACCAGTGCTCAGGGAATCCACAATGAGCAGTTCTTC. It yields the protein CATSAQGIHNEQFF.